Shown below are 28 T cell receptor beta chains from a single sample sequenced in a study of CD8 T cells in Susac syndrome. The RNA, 0.5 to 1 ug, was put through reverse transcription using random hexamers. A single record per CDR3 protein comes from TCRdb applying MiXCR to the immunoSEQ multiplex PCR reads. The sample holds around 300,000 distinct CDR3 sequences; about nine tenths are singletons and the top ten take 0.18%. Input material: CD8+ T cells from PBMCs. The receptors here all came from a human donor with multiple sclerosis.

The J gene is TRBJ1-5, the V gene TRBV12-3 or TRBV12-4; 10 positions match TRBD1. V gave up 6 bases and J gave up 7 bases; unmatched junction bases: 6. This CDR3 has 14 amino acids. The CDR3 nucleotides are TGTGCCAGCAGCCTGGGACAGGGGAAGCAGCCCCAGCATTTT. Protein: CASSLGQGKQPQHF.

This rearrangement joins TRBV6-6 to TRBJ2-5, with 7 positions matching TRBD2. The germline CDR1 and CDR2 sequences are MNHNY and SVGAGI (reference sequence). V was pared by 0 bases and J by 0 bases, with 1 base of the junction left unmatched. This CDR3 is built from 15 residues. The CDR3 spells CASSYSGGYQETQYF. The CDR3 nucleotides are TGTGCCAGCAGTTACTCGGGAGGGTACCAAGAGACCCAGTACTTC.

V is TRBV12-5 and J is TRBJ2-1; 9 bases map to TRBD1. The CDR3 sequence is 14 residues long. V lost 7 bases to trimming and J lost 7 bases; unmatched junction nucleotides: 8. The germline V gene encodes CDR1 LGHNT and CDR2 FRNRAP. The CDR3 region is CASAWGQGWNEQFF. Written as DNA, the CDR3 is TGTGCTAGTGCCTGGGGACAGGGCTGGAATGAGCAGTTCTTC. The variable domain in full, with the rest retrieved from reference TRBV12-5 and TRBJ2-1, is DARVTQTPRHKVTEMGQEVTMRCQPILGHNTVFWYRQTMMQGLELLAYFRNRAPLDDSGMPKDRFSAEMPDATLATLKIQPSEPRDSAVYFCASAWGQGWNEQFFGPGTRLTVL.

The chain links TRBV29-1 to TRBJ1-2; D is undetermined. The germline V and J ends were trimmed by 2 bases and 3 bases, with 7 bases remaining between them. CDR3 length equals 12 residues. Germline-derived CDR1 and CDR2 are SQVTM and ANQGSEA. The CDR3 reads CSVELTDYGYTF. DNA for the CDR3: TGCAGCGTTGAATTGACTGACTATGGCTACACCTTC.

This CDR3 is CASSQDPNPEDRSTYEQYF. The CDR3 nucleotides are TGCGCCAGCAGCCAAGATCCGAACCCCGAAGACAGGAGCACCTACGAGCAGTACTTC. This rearrangement joins TRBV4-3 to TRBJ2-7; TRBD1 might be the D (6 bases). This CDR3 has 19 amino acids. Germline CDR1 LGHNA, CDR2 YSLEER. Trimming removed 0 bases at V and 2 bases at J, with 23 bases between.

The gene calls are TRBV29-1 and TRBJ1-1; TRBD1 might be the D (5 bases). The V end was cut by 6 bases, the J end by 4 bases, with 12 bases between. The germline gives CDR1 SQVTM, CDR2 ANQGSEA. The CDR3 contains 12 residues. The CDR3 sequence: CSVEFQGTEAFF. As DNA, the CDR3 is TGCAGCGTGGAGTTCCAGGGCACTGAAGCTTTCTTT.

This sequence joins TRBV7-3 and TRBJ2-5; a possible D gene is TRBD2 (5 bases). Trimming stripped 2 bases from V and 4 bases from J, with 11 bases between. The CDR3 loop spans 14 amino acids. CDR1 is SGHTA, CDR2 FQGTGA, per germline. This CDR3 is CASSLSGIGETQYF. The CDR3 DNA reads as TGTGCCAGCAGCTTATCGGGGATTGGAGAGACCCAGTACTTC.

This chain joins TRBV9 and TRBJ2-1, with D possibly TRBD1 on 6 matching bases. The CDR3 loop spans 13 amino acids. The germline CDR1 and CDR2 sequences are SGDLS and YYNGEE. Trimming removed 0 bases from V and 9 bases from J, with 10 bases in between. The CDR3 coding sequence is TGTGCCAGCAGCGTAGTAGCAGGGGCTGAGCAGTTCTTC. Translation: CASSVVAGAEQFF. Supplemented by reference TRBV9 and TRBJ2-1, the full variable domain reads DSGVTQTPKHLITATGQRVTLRCSPRSGDLSVYWYQQSLDQGLQFLIQYYNGEERAKGNILERFSAQQFPDLHSELNLSSLELGDSALYFCASSVVAGAEQFFGPGTRLTVL.

V and J are TRBV7-2 and TRBJ2-5; 7 bases match TRBD2. The germline gives CDR1 SGHTA, CDR2 FQGNSA. V shed 6 bases, J shed 5 bases, and the junction held 6 bases outside the gene matches. This CDR3 is built from 13 residues. DNA of the CDR3: TGTGCCAGCAGTACAGTGGGGGGGGAGACCCAGTACTTC. As protein: CASSTVGGETQYF. Looking up the rest from reference TRBV7-2 and TRBJ2-5 gives the full variable domain: GAGVSQSPSNKVTEKGKDVELRCDPISGHTALYWYRQSLGQGLEFLIYFQGNSAPDKSGLPSDRFSAERTGGSVSTLTIQRTQQEDSAVYLCASSTVGGETQYFGPGTRLLVL.

The chain links TRBV3-1 to TRBJ2-1, with a weak D call TRBD2 (6 bases). V lost 4 bases and J 4 bases, leaving 17 bases between the germline ends. Per the germline V gene, CDR1 is LGHDT and CDR2 is YNNKEL (reference sequence). CDR3 length: 16 amino acids. The DNA of the CDR3 is TGTGCCAGCAGCCCTCTTGCGGGGCCAAGATACAATGAGCAGTTCTTC. Encoded protein: CASSPLAGPRYNEQFF.

This clonotype is a singleton in its sample. CDR3 residues: CSVEGRDRATDTQYF. The CDR3 nucleotides are TGCAGCGTTGAAGGAAGGGACCGCGCCACAGATACGCAGTATTTT. The chain uses TRBV29-1 and TRBJ2-3; D could derive from TRBD1 or TRBD2 (5 bases each). The CDR3 extends over 15 amino acids. The germline V gene has CDR1 SQVTM and CDR2 ANQGSEA. The germline V and J ends were trimmed by 1 base and 2 bases, with 13 bases remaining between them.

This chain uses TRBV28 with TRBJ1-1; D remains ambiguous. V gave up 5 bases and J gave up 6 bases, with 7 bases separating them. The CDR3 has 11 amino acids. Germline V lookup: CDR1 MDHEN, CDR2 SYDVKM. CDR3 in DNA: TGTGCCAGCAGTGTAGGACCTGAAGCTTTCTTT. Its translation is CASSVGPEAFF. Together with reference TRBV28 and TRBJ1-1, the CDR3 gives the full variable domain: DVKVTQSSRYLVKRTGEKVFLECVQDMDHENMFWYRQDPGLGLRLIYFSYDVKMKEKGDIPEGYSVSREKKERFSLILESASTNQTSMYLCASSVGPEAFFGQGTRLTVV.

This clonotype was detected only a few times. V is TRBV11-3 and J is TRBJ2-3; D gene unclear. Germline CDR1 is SGHNT and CDR2 is YENEEA. The CDR3 is made up of 13 amino acids. V was cut by 1 base and J by 3 bases, with 5 bases left in between. The CDR3 spells CASSLVLTDTQYF. For the CDR3, the DNA is TGTGCCAGCAGCTTAGTTTTGACAGATACGCAGTATTTT.

V gene TRBV29-1 combines with J gene TRBJ2-1; D may correspond to TRBD1 or TRBD2 (5 bases each). This CDR3 spans 12 amino acids. Trimming left V 6 bases short and J 7 bases short, with 13 bases between. Germline CDR1 and CDR2: SQVTM and ANQGSEA. CDR3 amino acids: CSVVQAGNEQFF. DNA for the CDR3: TGCAGCGTAGTACAGGCGGGTAATGAGCAGTTCTTC.

The V call is TRBV3-1, the J call TRBJ2-3; TRBD2 agrees at 13 bases. This CDR3 is built from 15 residues. Per germline, CDR1 LGHDT and CDR2 YNNKEL (reference sequence). V trimming: 5 bases; J trimming: 6 bases; junction bases outside the gene matches: 5. CDR3 sequence: CASSYTSGGDDTQYF. In nucleotides, the CDR3 is TGTGCCAGCAGCTACACTAGCGGGGGGGACGATACGCAGTATTTT.

Here the CDR3 DNA reads TGTGCCAGCACCGGGGACAGACCCTACGAGCAGTACTTC. This codes for CASTGDRPYEQYF. V is TRBV9 and J is TRBJ2-7; TRBD1 aligns across 7 bases. From germline, CDR1 is SGDLS and CDR2 YYNGEE. J lost 2 bases, V lost 6 bases, and 5 bases had no gene match. The length of the CDR3 is 13 residues.

This clonotype was detected a few times. The genes are TRBV6-1 and TRBJ2-2; D ambiguous. Germline CDR1 reads MNHNS; CDR2 reads SASEGT. This CDR3 has 13 residues. Trimming stripped 6 bases from V and 5 bases from J, with 10 bases between. CDR3 coding DNA: TGTGCCAGCAGCCAGGATGCGACCGGGGAGCTGTTTTTT. Translated, it gives CASSQDATGELFF.

This rearrangement joins TRBV6-6 to TRBJ2-5; 8 positions match TRBD1. CDR1 and CDR2 (germline): MNHNY, SVGAGI (reference sequence). J was trimmed by 3 bases and V by 6 bases; bases with no gene match: 6. CDR3 length: 14 amino acids. CDR3 amino acids: CASRFQGAKETQYF. The CDR3 nucleotides read TGTGCCAGCAGGTTCCAGGGGGCCAAAGAGACCCAGTACTTC.

The rearrangement joins TRBV19 to TRBJ2-3; the match to TRBD2 covers 10 bases. The CDR3 is 18 amino acids. Germline lookup yields CDR1 LNHDA and CDR2 SQIVND (reference sequence). J gave up 0 bases and V 5 bases, and 11 bases lay outside the gene matches. The CDR3 DNA reads TGTGCCAGTAGTCGGGGGCTAGCGGGGGTCGATAGCACAGATACGCAGTATTTT. It codes for CASSRGLAGVDSTDTQYF.

V and J are TRBV7-6 and TRBJ2-2; D is perhaps TRBD1 or TRBD2 (5 bases each). Per germline, CDR1 SGHVS and CDR2 FNYEAQ. This CDR3 has 15 amino acids. The ends were cut back, 4 bases at V and 0 bases at J, with 9 bases in the middle. Here the CDR3 DNA reads TGTGCCAGCAGCTGGGACGGATCGAACACCGGGGAGCTGTTTTTT. Protein: CASSWDGSNTGELFF.

The rearrangement uses TRBV9 and TRBJ2-2, with D possibly matching TRBD1 (6 bases). The CDR3 length is 17 residues. Germline-derived CDR1 and CDR2 are SGDLS and YYNGEE. V was cut by 4 bases and J by 1 base, with 17 bases left in between. The CDR3 here is CASSISTRQVNTGELFF. The CDR3 DNA is TGTGCCAGCAGCATATCCACCCGACAGGTGAACACCGGGGAGCTGTTTTTT.

The rearrangement links TRBV6-6 to TRBJ2-2, with D uncertain. The germline CDR1 and CDR2 sequences are MNHNY and SVGAGI (reference sequence). CDR3 length equals 14 residues. Trimming stripped 0 bases from V and 1 base from J, with 3 bases between. The CDR3 nucleotides are TGTGCCAGCAGTTACTCCAAGAACACCGGGGAGCTGTTTTTT. As protein: CASSYSKNTGELFF.

This chain links TRBV27 with TRBJ2-3, with D tentatively TRBD2 (5 bases). V dropped 4 bases and J dropped 2 bases, with 16 bases sitting between them. The V gene's germline CDR1 is MNHEY and CDR2 SMNVEV (reference sequence). The CDR3 has 16 amino acids. This CDR3 is CASSSTRSGYTDTQYF. In DNA form, the CDR3 reads TGTGCCAGCAGTTCCACTAGGAGTGGGTACACAGATACGCAGTATTTT.

This CDR3 reads CASSPPTGPGNTIYF. CDR3 nucleotides: TGTGCCAGCTCACCACCGACAGGACCTGGAAACACCATATATTTT. The chain uses TRBV18 and TRBJ1-3; D is possibly TRBD1 (6 bases). V lost 0 bases, J lost 2 bases, and 8 bases lay in between. Germline V gives CDR1 KGHSH, CDR2 LQKENI. The CDR3 spans 15 residues.

The J gene is TRBJ2-3, the V gene TRBV9, with unresolved D. Germline loops: CDR1 SGDLS, CDR2 YYNGEE. The CDR3 is 13 residues long. Trimming shortened V by 0 bases and J by 6 bases, and 8 bases separated the two germline ends. CDR3 DNA sequence: TGTGCCAGCAGCGTAGTGACCGATGATACGCAGTATTTT. It is translated as CASSVVTDDTQYF.

The gene calls are TRBV24-1 and TRBJ2-1; tentative D call: TRBD1 (7 bases). V lost 12 bases and J lost 4, with 15 bases in between. This CDR3 is 13 amino acids long. The V gene's germline CDR1 is KGHDR and CDR2 SFDVKD. The CDR3 region has the DNA TGTGCCGTCACAGGGGAGGATTACAATGAGCAGTTCTTC. Amino acids: CAVTGEDYNEQFF.

The chain recombines TRBV5-1 with TRBJ2-1; 11 bases map to TRBD2. The germline V gene encodes CDR1 SGHRS and CDR2 YFSETQ. J was trimmed by 6 bases and V by 5 bases; bases with no gene match: 1. The CDR3 loop spans 13 amino acids. CDR3 amino acids: CASRTSGANEQFF. CDR3 nucleotides: TGCGCCAGCAGGACTAGCGGGGCCAATGAGCAGTTCTTC.

V gene TRBV20-1 combines with J gene TRBJ2-2; 9 positions match TRBD1. The CDR3 totals 14 residues. The germline V gene encodes CDR1 DFQATT and CDR2 SNEGSKA (reference sequence). The junction had 2 bases not matched to a gene; V was cut back by 6 bases and J by 0 bases. For the CDR3, the DNA is TGCAGTGCCAGGGACAGGGCGAACACCGGGGAGCTGTTTTTT. This encodes CSARDRANTGELFF.